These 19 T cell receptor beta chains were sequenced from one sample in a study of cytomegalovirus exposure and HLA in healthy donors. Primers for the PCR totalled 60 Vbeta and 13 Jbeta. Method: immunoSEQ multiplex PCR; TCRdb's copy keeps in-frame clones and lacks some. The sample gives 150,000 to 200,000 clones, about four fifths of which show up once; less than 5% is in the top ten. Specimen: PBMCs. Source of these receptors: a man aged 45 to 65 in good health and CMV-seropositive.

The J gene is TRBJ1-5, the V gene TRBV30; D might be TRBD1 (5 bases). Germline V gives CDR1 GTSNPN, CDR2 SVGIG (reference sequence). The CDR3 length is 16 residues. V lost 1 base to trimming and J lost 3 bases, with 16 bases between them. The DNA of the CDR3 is TGTGCCTGGAGTGCCCGCAACAGGTACCTCAATCAGCCCCAGCATTTT. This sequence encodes CAWSARNRYLNQPQHF.

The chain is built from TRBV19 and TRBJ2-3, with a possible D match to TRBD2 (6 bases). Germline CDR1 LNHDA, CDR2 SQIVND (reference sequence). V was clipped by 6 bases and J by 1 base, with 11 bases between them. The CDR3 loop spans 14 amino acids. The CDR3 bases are TGTGCCAGTAGCGCCCAGCGGGGCACAGATACGCAGTATTTT. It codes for CASSAQRGTDTQYF.

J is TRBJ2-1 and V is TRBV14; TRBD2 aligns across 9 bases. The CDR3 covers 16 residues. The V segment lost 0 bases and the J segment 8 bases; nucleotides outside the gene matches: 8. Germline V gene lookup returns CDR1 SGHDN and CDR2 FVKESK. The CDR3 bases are TGTGCCAGCAGCCAAGATCTCGCGGGAGGGCGGTATGAGCAGTTCTTC. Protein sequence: CASSQDLAGGRYEQFF. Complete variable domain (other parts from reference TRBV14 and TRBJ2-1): EAGVTQFPSHSVIEKGQTVTLRCDPISGHDNLYWYRRVMGKEIKFLLHFVKESKQDESGMPNNRFLAERTGGTYSTLKVQPAELEDSGVYFCASSQDLAGGRYEQFFGPGTRLTVL.

The CDR3 is CASSPPLAEAYEQYF. In DNA form, the CDR3 reads TGTGCCAGCAGCCCGCCACTAGCGGAAGCCTACGAGCAGTACTTC. The J gene is TRBJ2-7, the V gene TRBV7-9, with 8 bases aligning to TRBD2. V lost 5 bases and J lost 2; bases outside the gene matches: 8. This CDR3 is built from 15 residues. Germline V gene sequence: CDR1 SEHNR, CDR2 FQNEAQ (reference sequence).

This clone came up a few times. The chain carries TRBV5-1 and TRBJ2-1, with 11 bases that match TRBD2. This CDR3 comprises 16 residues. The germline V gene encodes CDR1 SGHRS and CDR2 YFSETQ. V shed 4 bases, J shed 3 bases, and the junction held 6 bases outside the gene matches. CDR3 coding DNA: TGCGCCAGCAGCGGCGGGACTAGCGGCAACTACAATGAGCAGTTCTTC. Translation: CASSGGTSGNYNEQFF. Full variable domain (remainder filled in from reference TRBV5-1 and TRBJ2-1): KAGVTQTPRYLIKTRGQQVTLSCSPISGHRSVSWYQQTPGQGLQFLFEYFSETQRNKGNFPGRFSGRQFSNSRSEMNVSTLELGDSALYLCASSGGTSGNYNEQFFGPGTRLTVL.

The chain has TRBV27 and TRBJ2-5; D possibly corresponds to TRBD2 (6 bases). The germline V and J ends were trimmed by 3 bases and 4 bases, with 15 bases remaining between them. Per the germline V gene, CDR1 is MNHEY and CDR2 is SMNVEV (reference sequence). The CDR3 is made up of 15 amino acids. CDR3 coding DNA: TGTGCCAGCAGTTTTTTGGCTAGCGTGAGAGAGACCCAGTACTTC. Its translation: CASSFLASVRETQYF.

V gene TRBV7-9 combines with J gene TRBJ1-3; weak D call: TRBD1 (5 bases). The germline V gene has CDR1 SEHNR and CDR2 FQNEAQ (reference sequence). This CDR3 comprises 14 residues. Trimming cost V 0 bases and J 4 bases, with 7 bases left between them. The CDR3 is CASSLAGAGNTIYF. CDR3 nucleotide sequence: TGTGCCAGCAGCTTAGCAGGGGCAGGAAACACCATATATTTT. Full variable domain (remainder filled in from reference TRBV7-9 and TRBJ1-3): DTGVSQNPRHKITKRGQNVTFRCDPISEHNRLYWYRQTLGQGPEFLTYFQNEAQLEKSRLLSDRFSAERPKGSFSTLEIQRTEQGDSAMYLCASSLAGAGNTIYFGEGSWLTVV.

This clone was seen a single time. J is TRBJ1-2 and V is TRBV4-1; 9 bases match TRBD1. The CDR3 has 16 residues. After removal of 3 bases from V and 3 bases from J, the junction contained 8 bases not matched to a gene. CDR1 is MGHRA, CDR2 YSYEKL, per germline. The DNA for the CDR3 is TGCGCCAGCAGCCAGGACAGGGACAGGGTGTACTATGGCTACACCTTC. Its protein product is CASSQDRDRVYYGYTF.

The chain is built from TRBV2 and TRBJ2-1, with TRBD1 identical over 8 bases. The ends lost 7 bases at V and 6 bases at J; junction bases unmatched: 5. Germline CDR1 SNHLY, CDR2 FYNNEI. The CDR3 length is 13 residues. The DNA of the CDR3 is TGTGCCAGCAAGGGCAGGGGGCGCAATGAGCAGTTCTTC. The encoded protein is CASKGRGRNEQFF. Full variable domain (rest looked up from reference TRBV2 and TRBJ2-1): EPEVTQTPSHQVTQMGQEVILRCVPISNHLYFYWYRQILGQKVEFLVSFYNNEISEKSEIFDDQFSVERPDGSNFTLKIRSTKLEDSAMYFCASKGRGRNEQFFGPGTRLTVL.

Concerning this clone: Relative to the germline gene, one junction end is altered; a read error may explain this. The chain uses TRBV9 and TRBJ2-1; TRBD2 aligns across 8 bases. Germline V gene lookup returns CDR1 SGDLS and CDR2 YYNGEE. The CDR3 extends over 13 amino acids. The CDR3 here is CASSLTGGDFGVF. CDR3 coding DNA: TGTGCCAGCAGCCTAACGGGAGGGGACTTCGGGGTCTTC.

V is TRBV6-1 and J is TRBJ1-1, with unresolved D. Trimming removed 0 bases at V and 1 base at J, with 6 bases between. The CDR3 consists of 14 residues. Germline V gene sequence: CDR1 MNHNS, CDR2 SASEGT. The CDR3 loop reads CASSEARENTEAFF. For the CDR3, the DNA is TGTGCCAGCAGTGAAGCCCGGGAGAACACTGAAGCTTTCTTT.

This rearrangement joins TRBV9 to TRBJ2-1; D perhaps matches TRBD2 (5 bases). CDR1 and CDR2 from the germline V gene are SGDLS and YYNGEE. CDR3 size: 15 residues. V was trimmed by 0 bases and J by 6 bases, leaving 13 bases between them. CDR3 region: CASSVDGWEFNEQFF. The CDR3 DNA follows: TGTGCCAGCAGCGTAGACGGGTGGGAGTTCAATGAGCAGTTCTTC. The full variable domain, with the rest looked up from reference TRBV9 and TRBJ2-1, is DSGVTQTPKHLITATGQRVTLRCSPRSGDLSVYWYQQSLDQGLQFLIQYYNGEERAKGNILERFSAQQFPDLHSELNLSSLELGDSALYFCASSVDGWEFNEQFFGPGTRLTVL.

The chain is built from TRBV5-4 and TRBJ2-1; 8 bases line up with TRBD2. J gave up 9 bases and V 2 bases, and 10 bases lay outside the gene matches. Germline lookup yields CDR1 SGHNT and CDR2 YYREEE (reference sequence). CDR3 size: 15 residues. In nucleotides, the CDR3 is TGTGCCAGCAGCTTATTAACGGGGGGGCCGGGTGAGCAGTTCTTC. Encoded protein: CASSLLTGGPGEQFF.

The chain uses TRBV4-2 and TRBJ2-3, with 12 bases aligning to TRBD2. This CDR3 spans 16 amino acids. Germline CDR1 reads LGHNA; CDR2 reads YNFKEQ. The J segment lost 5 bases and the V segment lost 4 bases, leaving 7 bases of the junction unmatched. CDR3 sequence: CASSPWTSGTQDTQYF. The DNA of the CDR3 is TGTGCCAGCAGCCCTTGGACTAGCGGGACCCAAGATACGCAGTATTTT.

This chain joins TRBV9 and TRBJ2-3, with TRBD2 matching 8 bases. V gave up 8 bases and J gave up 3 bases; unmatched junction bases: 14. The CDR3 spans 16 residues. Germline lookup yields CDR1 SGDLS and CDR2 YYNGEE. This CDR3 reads CASDTTPSGRTDTQYF. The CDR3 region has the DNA TGTGCCAGTGACACCACTCCCAGCGGGAGAACAGATACGCAGTATTTT.

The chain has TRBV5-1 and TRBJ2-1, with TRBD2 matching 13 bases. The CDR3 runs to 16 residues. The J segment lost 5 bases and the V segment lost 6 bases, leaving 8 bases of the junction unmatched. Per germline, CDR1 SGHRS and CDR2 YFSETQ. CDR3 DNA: TGCGCCAGCATCCGGACTAGCGGGGGAGCCCACAATGAGCAGTTCTTC. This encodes CASIRTSGGAHNEQFF.

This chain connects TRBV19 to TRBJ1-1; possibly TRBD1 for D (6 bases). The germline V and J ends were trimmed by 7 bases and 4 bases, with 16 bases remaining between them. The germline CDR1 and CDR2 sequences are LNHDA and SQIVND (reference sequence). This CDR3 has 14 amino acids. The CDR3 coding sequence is TGTGCCAGTATTCAGGGGTATGGGGTCACTGAAGCTTTCTTT. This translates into CASIQGYGVTEAFF.

The CDR3 nucleotides read TGTGCCAGCTCACCCCCCTTTAACTATGGCTACACCTTC. This translates into CASSPPFNYGYTF. The V call is TRBV18, the J call TRBJ1-2, with D unresolved. Trimming removed 3 bases at V and 1 base at J, with 6 bases between. CDR3 length: 13 amino acids. Germline CDR1 and CDR2: KGHSH and LQKENI.

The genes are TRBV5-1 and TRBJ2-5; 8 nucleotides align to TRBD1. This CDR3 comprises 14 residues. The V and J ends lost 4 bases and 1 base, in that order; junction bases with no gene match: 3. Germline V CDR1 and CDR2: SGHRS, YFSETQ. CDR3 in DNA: TGCGCCAGCAGCCCGGGACAGGCCCAAGAGACCCAGTACTTC. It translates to CASSPGQAQETQYF.